Sequencing of this TCR beta chain was carried out in a study of prognosis after radiotherapy for stage I lung cancer. Amplification of the TCR beta CDR3 (from genomic DNA) was done by two-round multiplex PCR. Specific primers for each TRBV and TRBJ gene were what first-round PCR used. As the PCR entered its second round, universal primers were used. TCRdb independently ran MiXCR on the multiplex PCR reads; one entry per CDR3 protein. The table lists 14,000 or so distinct CDR3 sequences, 25% to 30% of them singletons. The length of the CDR3 is 14 residues. Per the germline V gene, CDR1 is SGHTA and CDR2 is FQGNSA. Comment on this clonotype: At one of its ends the junction is not consistent with the germline gene, which may arise from a read error.

The sequence derives from a donor aged 50 or older with non-small cell lung cancer. The chain combines TRBV7-2 with TRBJ2-7; D is ambiguous. This specimen consisted of PBMCs, obtained before or after stereotactic body radiation therapy (not recorded which). The CDR3 protein is CASSLAQTVYEKYF. CDR3 DNA sequence: TGTGCCAGCAGCTTAGCCCAAACAGTATACGAGAAGTACTTC.